These 19 T cell receptor beta chains originate from one sample sequenced in a study of siplizumab effects on memory and regulatory T cells. Profiling relied on immunoSEQ multiplex PCR, and the TCRdb table lists in-frame clones only, not all of them. The sample has about 14,000 clones; approximately 48% are singletons. Coculturing at 37°C lasted around six days for the mixed lymphocyte reaction cells. Their cognate antigens are unknown. Sequenced material: CFSE-low (dividing) CD4+ T cells sorted from an allogeneic mixed lymphocyte reaction. These receptors originate from a human donor in good health; the cells came from an allogeneic mixed lymphocyte reaction.

This sequence joins TRBV11-2 and TRBJ1-1; 9 bases fit TRBD1. This CDR3 is built from 15 residues. V lost 1 base, J lost 4 bases, and 4 bases stayed unmatched. The germline V gene encodes CDR1 SGHAT and CDR2 FQNNGV. This CDR3 reads CASSLGGQGITEAFF. DNA for the CDR3: TGTGCCAGCAGCTTAGGCGGACAGGGGATCACTGAAGCTTTCTTT.

The chain combines TRBV29-1 with TRBJ1-2; TRBD1 is a possible D gene (5 bases). The V gene's germline CDR1 is SQVTM and CDR2 ANQGSEA. This CDR3 comprises 13 residues. V lost 4 bases to trimming and J lost 0 bases, with 9 bases between them. CDR3 sequence: CSVARGSNYGYTF. For the CDR3, the DNA is TGCAGCGTTGCTCGGGGGTCTAACTATGGCTACACCTTC.

J is TRBJ1-5 and V is TRBV30, with D possibly being TRBD1 (5 bases). The V gene's germline CDR1 is GTSNPN and CDR2 SVGIG (reference sequence). The CDR3 contains 14 residues. Between the trimmed V and J ends, which lost 5 bases and 2 bases, there was a span of 13 bases. The CDR3 DNA reads as TGTGCCTGGTCCCTGGTGACAGGCAATCAGCCCCAGCATTTT. Protein: CAWSLVTGNQPQHF.

This rearrangement joins TRBV6-5 to TRBJ1-2; 9 bases map to TRBD1. CDR3 length equals 14 residues. In germline, CDR1 is MNHEY, CDR2 SVGAGI. Trimming removed 5 bases from V and 4 bases from J; junction bases left unmatched: 5. The CDR3 is CASSRQGDGYGYTF. For the CDR3, the DNA is TGTGCCAGCAGTCGACAGGGGGATGGCTATGGCTACACCTTC.

Relative to its sample, this clone is medium-sized. The chain employs TRBV4-2 and TRBJ2-5, with D possibly matching TRBD2 (6 bases). The CDR3 contains 16 residues. Trimming shortened V by 1 base and J by 5 bases, and 17 bases separated the two germline ends. Germline CDR1 is LGHNA and CDR2 is YNFKEQ. CDR3 nucleotide sequence: TGTGCCAGCAGCCAAGTCCGGGGGTCTTTAGGGGAGACCCAGTACTTC. Its protein product is CASSQVRGSLGETQYF.

The CDR3 DNA reads as TGCGCCAGCAGCTTACAGGCAGAGAACACTGAAGCTTTCTTT. Translated: CASSLQAENTEAFF. The chain carries TRBV5-1 and TRBJ1-1, with D maybe TRBD1 (5 bases). V was pared by 2 bases and J by 1 base, with 9 bases between. The CDR3 is made up of 14 amino acids. The germline V gene encodes CDR1 SGHRS and CDR2 YFSETQ.

The chain links TRBV5-1 to TRBJ1-5; 7 positions match TRBD1. The CDR3 extends over 15 amino acids. The germline gives CDR1 SGHRS, CDR2 YFSETQ. V shed 4 bases, J shed 2 bases, and the junction held 6 bases outside the gene matches. CDR3 amino acids: CASSITGAGNQPQHF. The CDR3 bases are TGCGCCAGCAGCATCACAGGGGCGGGCAATCAGCCCCAGCATTTT.

V gene TRBV6-6 combines with J gene TRBJ2-7; D uncertain. V lost 7 bases to trimming and J lost 0 bases, with 13 bases between them. The germline V gene has CDR1 MNHNY and CDR2 SVGAGI (reference sequence). The CDR3 contains 14 residues. The CDR3 coding sequence is TGTGCCAGCACACCTTCAGGAAGCTCCTACGAGCAGTACTTC. Translating it yields CASTPSGSSYEQYF.

This clone has only a few counts. The chain combines TRBV6-6 with TRBJ2-1, with 7 nucleotides matching TRBD1. Trimming removed 7 bases from V and 9 bases from J; junction bases left unmatched: 6. Germline V CDR1 and CDR2: MNHNY, SVGAGI (reference sequence). CDR3 length: 12 residues. The CDR3 here is CASTPRTGEQFF. CDR3 nucleotides: TGTGCCAGCACCCCAAGGACAGGTGAGCAGTTCTTC.

V usage is TRBV25-1 and J usage is TRBJ1-2; D gene unclear. Trimming took 1 base from V and 5 from J, leaving 2 bases between them. This CDR3 is built from 11 residues. Germline V gene sequence: CDR1 MGHDK, CDR2 SYGVNS. The CDR3 loop reads CASSESYGYTF. The DNA of the CDR3 is TGTGCCAGCAGTGAATCGTATGGCTACACCTTC.

The chain uses TRBV5-1 and TRBJ2-1, with TRBD2 matching over 11 bases. The junction had 17 bases not matched to a gene; V was cut back by 6 bases and J by 0 bases. The CDR3 is made up of 20 amino acids. Germline V CDR1 and CDR2: SGHRS, YFSETQ. CDR3 residues: CASIVTGTSGSTLSYNEQFF. Written as DNA, the CDR3 is TGCGCCAGCATTGTAACCGGGACTAGCGGATCTACGCTCTCCTACAATGAGCAGTTCTTC. Full variable domain (outside the CDR3, taken from reference TRBV5-1 and TRBJ2-1): KAGVTQTPRYLIKTRGQQVTLSCSPISGHRSVSWYQQTPGQGLQFLFEYFSETQRNKGNFPGRFSGRQFSNSRSEMNVSTLELGDSALYLCASIVTGTSGSTLSYNEQFFGPGTRLTVL.

Details on this clone: At one boundary the junction diverges from the germline segment, which might be a read error. The rearrangement links TRBV9 to TRBJ1-5; D is unresolved. CDR3 length: 14 amino acids. CDR1 SGDLS and CDR2 YYNGEE come from the germline V gene. CDR3 residues: CASSEGLGKQPQHF. The CDR3, as DNA: TGTGCCAGCAGCGAAGGGTTGGGCAAACAGCCCCAGCATTTT. The variable domain in full, with the rest retrieved from reference TRBV9 and TRBJ1-5, is DSGVTQTPKHLITATGQRVTLRCSPRSGDLSVYWYQQSLDQGLQFLIQYYNGEERAKGNILERFSAQQFPDLHSELNLSSLELGDSALYFCASSEGLGKQPQHFGDGTRLSIL.

V gene TRBV7-3 combines with J gene TRBJ2-5; weak D call: TRBD1 (5 bases). CDR1 and CDR2 from the germline V gene are SGHTA and FQGTGA. The CDR3 runs 15 residues. V dropped 0 bases and J dropped 4 bases, with 12 bases sitting between them. The CDR3 nucleotides are TGTGCCAGCAGCTTAACGAATACAGGCGGAGAGACCCAGTACTTC. Protein sequence: CASSLTNTGGETQYF.

This clone was observed a handful of times. The chain is built from TRBV11-2 and TRBJ1-2; 7 bases map to TRBD1. Per the germline V gene, CDR1 is SGHAT and CDR2 is FQNNGV. V was clipped by 5 bases and J by 5 bases; unmatched bases: 5. This CDR3 is built from 13 residues. The CDR3 sequence: CASSPDRVYGYTF. In DNA, the CDR3 is TGTGCCAGCAGCCCCGACAGGGTGTATGGCTACACCTTC. The full variable domain, in which reference TRBV11-2 and TRBJ1-2 provide the parts outside the CDR3, is EAGVAQSPRYKIIEKRQSVAFWCNPISGHATLYWYQQILGQGPKLLIQFQNNGVVDDSQLPKDRFSAERLKGVDSTLKIQPAKLEDSAVYLCASSPDRVYGYTFGSGTRLTVV.

This clone occurred a few times. The chain recombines TRBV9 with TRBJ2-2, with D hard to call. Germline assignment: CDR1 SGDLS and CDR2 YYNGEE. V lost 0 bases to trimming and J lost 5 bases, with 11 bases between them. This CDR3 contains 15 residues. The CDR3 region has the DNA TGTGCCAGCAGCGTAGGTTCCCACCCGACCGGGGAGCTGTTTTTT. This sequence encodes CASSVGSHPTGELFF.

This clone was seen a handful of times. V gene TRBV5-1 combines with J gene TRBJ2-7; the D is unclear. The CDR3 length is 13 residues. Trimming stripped 0 bases from V and 1 base from J, with 5 bases between. Per the germline V gene, CDR1 is SGHRS and CDR2 is YFSETQ. DNA for the CDR3: TGCGCCAGCAGCTTGGACCGTTCCTACGAGCAGTACTTC. Translated: CASSLDRSYEQYF.

The CDR3 region is CASSLDGYNSPLHF. The CDR3 DNA follows: TGTGCCAGCAGCTTAGATGGGTATAATTCACCCCTCCACTTT. The V gene is TRBV7-9, the J gene TRBJ1-6; no definite D call. Germline CDR1 SEHNR, CDR2 FQNEAQ (reference sequence). V shed 1 base and J shed 4 bases, with 5 bases lying between them. This CDR3 region has 14 residues.

This clone was recorded a few times. This sequence joins TRBV27 and TRBJ2-7, with 13 bases aligning to TRBD2. V lost 5 bases to trimming and J lost 1 base; unmatched junction nucleotides: 11. The CDR3 spans 18 residues. From germline, CDR1 is MNHEY and CDR2 SMNVEV (reference sequence). Here the CDR3 DNA reads TGTGCCAGCAGTATAAAACCCCTGACTAGCGGGAGGTCCTACGAGCAGTACTTC. Translated, it gives CASSIKPLTSGRSYEQYF.

The chain employs TRBV2 and TRBJ1-1; D perhaps matches TRBD1 (5 bases). Germline loops: CDR1 SNHLY, CDR2 FYNNEI. V was shortened by 7 bases and J by 1 base, with 13 bases between the two germline ends. The CDR3 consists of 14 residues. CDR3 sequence reads: CASNEGYENTEAFF. In nucleotides, the CDR3 is TGTGCCAGCAATGAGGGGTATGAGAACACTGAAGCTTTCTTT.